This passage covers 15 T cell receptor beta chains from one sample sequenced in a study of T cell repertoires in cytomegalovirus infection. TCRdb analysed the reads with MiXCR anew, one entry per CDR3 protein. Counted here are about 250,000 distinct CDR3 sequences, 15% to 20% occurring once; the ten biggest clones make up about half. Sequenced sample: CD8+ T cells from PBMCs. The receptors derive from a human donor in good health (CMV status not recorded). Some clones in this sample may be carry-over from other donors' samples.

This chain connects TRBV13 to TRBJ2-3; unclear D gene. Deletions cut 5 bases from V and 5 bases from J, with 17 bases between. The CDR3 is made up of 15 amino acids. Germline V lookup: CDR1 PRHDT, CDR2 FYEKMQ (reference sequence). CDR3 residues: CASSGPDLRLDTQYF. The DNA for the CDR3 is TGTGCCAGCAGCGGCCCGGATCTTCGTCTAGATACGCAGTATTTT.

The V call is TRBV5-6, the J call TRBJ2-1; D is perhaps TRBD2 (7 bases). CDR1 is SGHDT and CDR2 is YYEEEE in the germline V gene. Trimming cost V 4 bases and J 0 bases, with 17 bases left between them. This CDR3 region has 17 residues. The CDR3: CASSLDGGPVSYNEQFF. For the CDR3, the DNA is TGTGCCAGCAGCCTTGACGGGGGGCCTGTCTCCTACAATGAGCAGTTCTTC.

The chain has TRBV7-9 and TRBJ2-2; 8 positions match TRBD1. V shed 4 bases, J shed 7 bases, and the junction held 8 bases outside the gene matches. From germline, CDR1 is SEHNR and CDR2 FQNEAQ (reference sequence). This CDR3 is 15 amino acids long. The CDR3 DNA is TGTGCCAGCAGCTCGATTGGGACAGGAATCGGGGAGCTGTTTTTT. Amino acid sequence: CASSSIGTGIGELFF.

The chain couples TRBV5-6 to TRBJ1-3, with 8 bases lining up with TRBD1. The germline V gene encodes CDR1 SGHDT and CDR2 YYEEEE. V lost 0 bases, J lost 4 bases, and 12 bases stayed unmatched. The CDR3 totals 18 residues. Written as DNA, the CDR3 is TGTGCCAGCAGCTTGGGGGGACCAATCCGGGACAGGGGAAACACCATATATTTT. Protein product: CASSLGGPIRDRGNTIYF.

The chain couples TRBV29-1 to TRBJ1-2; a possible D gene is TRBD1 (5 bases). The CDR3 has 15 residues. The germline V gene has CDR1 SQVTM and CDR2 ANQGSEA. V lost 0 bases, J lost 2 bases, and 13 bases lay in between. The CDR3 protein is CSVEEEQAINYGYTF. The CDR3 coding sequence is TGCAGCGTTGAAGAGGAACAGGCGATCAACTATGGCTACACCTTC. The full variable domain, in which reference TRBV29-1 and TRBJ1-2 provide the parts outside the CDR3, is SAVISQKPSRDICQRGTSLTIQCQVDSQVTMMFWYRQQPGQSLTLIATANQGSEATYESGFVIDKFPISRPNLTFSTLTVSNMSPEDSSIYLCSVEEEQAINYGYTFGSGTRLTVV.

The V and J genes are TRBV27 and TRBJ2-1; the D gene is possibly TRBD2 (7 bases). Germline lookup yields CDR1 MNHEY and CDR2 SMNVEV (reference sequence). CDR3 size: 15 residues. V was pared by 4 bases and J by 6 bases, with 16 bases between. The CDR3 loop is CASSSTGSGGNEQFF. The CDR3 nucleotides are TGTGCCAGCAGTTCGACAGGTTCGGGAGGCAATGAGCAGTTCTTC.

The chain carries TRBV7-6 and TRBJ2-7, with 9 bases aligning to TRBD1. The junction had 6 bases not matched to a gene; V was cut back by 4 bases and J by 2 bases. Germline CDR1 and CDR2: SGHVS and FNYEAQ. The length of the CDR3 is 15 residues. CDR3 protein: CASSSSGTGPYEQYF. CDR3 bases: TGTGCCAGCAGCTCCTCCGGGACAGGGCCCTACGAGCAGTACTTC. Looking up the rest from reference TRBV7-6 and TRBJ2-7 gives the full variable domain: GAGVSQSPRYKVTKRGQDVALRCDPISGHVSLYWYRQALGQGPEFLTYFNYEAQQDKSGLPNDRFSAERPEGSISTLTIQRTEQRDSAMYRCASSSSGTGPYEQYFGPGTRLTVT.

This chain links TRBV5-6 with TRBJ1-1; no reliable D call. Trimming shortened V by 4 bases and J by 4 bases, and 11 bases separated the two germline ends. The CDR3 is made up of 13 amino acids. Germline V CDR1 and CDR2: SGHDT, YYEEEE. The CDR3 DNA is TGTGCCAGCAGCCGAGACATTCCCACTGAAGCTTTCTTT. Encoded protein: CASSRDIPTEAFF.

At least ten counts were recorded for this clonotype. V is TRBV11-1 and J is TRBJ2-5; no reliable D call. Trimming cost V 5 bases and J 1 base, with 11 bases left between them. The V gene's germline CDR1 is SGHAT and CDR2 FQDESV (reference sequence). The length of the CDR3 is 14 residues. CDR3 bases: TGTGCCAGCAGCCTCGGCCGCGTCCAAGAGACCCAGTACTTC. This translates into CASSLGRVQETQYF.

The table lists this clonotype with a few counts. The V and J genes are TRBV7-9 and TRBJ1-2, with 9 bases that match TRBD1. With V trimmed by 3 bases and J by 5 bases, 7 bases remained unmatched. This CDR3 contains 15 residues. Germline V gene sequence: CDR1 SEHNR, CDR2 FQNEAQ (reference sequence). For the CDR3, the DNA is TGTGCCAGCAGCTTTTCACAGGGGGCGTCGTATGGCTACACCTTC. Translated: CASSFSQGASYGYTF.

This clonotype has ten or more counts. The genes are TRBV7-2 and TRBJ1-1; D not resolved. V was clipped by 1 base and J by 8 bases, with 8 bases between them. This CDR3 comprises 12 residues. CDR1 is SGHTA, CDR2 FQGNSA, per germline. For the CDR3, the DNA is TGTGCCAGCAGCTTAGAGCACCCAGAAGCTTTCTTT. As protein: CASSLEHPEAFF.

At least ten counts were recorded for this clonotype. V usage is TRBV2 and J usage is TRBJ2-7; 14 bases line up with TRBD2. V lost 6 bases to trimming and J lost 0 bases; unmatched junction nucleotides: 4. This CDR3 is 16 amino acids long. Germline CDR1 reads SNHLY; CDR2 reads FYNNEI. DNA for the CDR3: TGTGCCAGCAGGGGGACTAGCGGGGGCAACTCCTACGAGCAGTACTTC. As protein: CASRGTSGGNSYEQYF.

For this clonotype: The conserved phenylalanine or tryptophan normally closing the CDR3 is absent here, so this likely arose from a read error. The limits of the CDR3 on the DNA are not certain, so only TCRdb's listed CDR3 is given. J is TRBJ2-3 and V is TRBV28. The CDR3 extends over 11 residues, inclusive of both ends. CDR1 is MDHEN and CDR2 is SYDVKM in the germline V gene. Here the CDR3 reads CATSTGVVEYY.

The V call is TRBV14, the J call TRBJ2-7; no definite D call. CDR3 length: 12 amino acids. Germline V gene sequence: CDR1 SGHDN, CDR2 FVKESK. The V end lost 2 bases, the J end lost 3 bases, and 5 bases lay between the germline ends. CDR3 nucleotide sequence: TGTGCCAGCAGCCAATCCCACTACGAGCAGTACTTC. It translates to CASSQSHYEQYF.

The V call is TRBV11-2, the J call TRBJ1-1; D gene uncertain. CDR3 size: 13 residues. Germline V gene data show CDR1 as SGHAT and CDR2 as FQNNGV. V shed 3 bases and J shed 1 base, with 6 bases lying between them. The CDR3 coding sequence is TGTGCCAGCAGCTTGTCGGCGAACACTGAAGCTTTCTTT. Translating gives CASSLSANTEAFF.